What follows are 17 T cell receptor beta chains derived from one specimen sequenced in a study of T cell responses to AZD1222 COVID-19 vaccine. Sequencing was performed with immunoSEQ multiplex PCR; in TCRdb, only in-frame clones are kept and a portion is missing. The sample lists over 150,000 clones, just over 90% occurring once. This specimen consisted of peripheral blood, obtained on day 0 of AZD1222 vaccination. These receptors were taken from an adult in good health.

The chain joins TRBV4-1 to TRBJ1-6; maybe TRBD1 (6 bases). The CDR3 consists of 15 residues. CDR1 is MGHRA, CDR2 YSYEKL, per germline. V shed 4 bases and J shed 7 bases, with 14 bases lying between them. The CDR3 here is CASSPRRGVNSPLHF. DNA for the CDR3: TGCGCCAGCAGCCCCCGGAGGGGGGTGAATTCACCCCTCCACTTT.

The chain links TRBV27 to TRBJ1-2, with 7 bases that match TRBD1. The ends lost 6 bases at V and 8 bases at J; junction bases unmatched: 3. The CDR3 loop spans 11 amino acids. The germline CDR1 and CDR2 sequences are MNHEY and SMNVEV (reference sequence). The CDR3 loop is CASSSGGGYTF. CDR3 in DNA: TGTGCCAGCAGCTCAGGGGGAGGCTACACCTTC.

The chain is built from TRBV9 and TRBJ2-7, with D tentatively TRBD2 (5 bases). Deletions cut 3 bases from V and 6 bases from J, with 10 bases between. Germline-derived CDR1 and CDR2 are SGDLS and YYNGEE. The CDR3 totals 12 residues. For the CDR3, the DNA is TGTGCCAGCAGCGGGACTGGGCGCGAGCAGTACTTC. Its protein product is CASSGTGREQYF.

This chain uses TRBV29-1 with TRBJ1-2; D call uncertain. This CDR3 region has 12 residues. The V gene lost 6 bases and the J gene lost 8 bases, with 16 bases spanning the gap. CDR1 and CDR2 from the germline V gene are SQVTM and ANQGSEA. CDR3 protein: CSVMTSAWGYTF. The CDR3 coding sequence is TGCAGCGTCATGACCTCTGCCTGGGGCTACACCTTC.

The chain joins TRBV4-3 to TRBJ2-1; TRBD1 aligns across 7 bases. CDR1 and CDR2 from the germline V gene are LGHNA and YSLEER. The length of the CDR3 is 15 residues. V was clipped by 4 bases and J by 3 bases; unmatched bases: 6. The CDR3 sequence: CASSPGQPDYNEQFF. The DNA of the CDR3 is TGCGCCAGCAGCCCGGGACAGCCGGACTACAATGAGCAGTTCTTC.

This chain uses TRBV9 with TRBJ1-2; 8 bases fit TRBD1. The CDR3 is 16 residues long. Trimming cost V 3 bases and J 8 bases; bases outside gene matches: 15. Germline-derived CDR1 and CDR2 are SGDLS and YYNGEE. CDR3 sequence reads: CASSAEEGRGRMGYTF. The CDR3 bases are TGTGCCAGCAGCGCCGAGGAGGGCAGGGGGCGCATGGGCTACACCTTC.

The CDR3 DNA sequence: TGTGCCAGCAGTTTATCGGCGGGGTATGACACCGGGGAGCTGTTTTTT. This gives the protein CASSLSAGYDTGELFF. V gene TRBV27 combines with J gene TRBJ2-2; tentative D call: TRBD2 (6 bases). Germline CDR1 reads MNHEY; CDR2 reads SMNVEV (reference sequence). V was cut by 0 bases and J by 3 bases, with 11 bases left in between. This CDR3 is 16 amino acids long.

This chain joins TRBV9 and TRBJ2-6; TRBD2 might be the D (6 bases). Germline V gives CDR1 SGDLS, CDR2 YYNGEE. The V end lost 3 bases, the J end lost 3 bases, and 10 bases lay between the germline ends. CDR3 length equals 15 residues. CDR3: CASSGAGFGANVLTF. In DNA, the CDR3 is TGTGCCAGCAGCGGCGCGGGATTTGGGGCCAACGTCCTGACTTTC.

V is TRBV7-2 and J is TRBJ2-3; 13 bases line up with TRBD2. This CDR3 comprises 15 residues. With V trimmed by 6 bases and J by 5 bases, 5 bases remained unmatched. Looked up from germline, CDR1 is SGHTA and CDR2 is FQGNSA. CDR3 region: CASSGLAGARDTQYF. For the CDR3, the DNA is TGTGCCAGCAGTGGACTAGCGGGGGCGAGAGATACGCAGTATTTT.

In nucleotides, the CDR3 is TGTGCCAGCAGCAAAGGGGCGCAGAGGGGAGGGACTGAAGCTTTCTTT. Translating it yields CASSKGAQRGGTEAFF. The chain recombines TRBV21-1 with TRBJ1-1. TRBV21-1 counts as a pseudogene. CDR3 length: 16 residues.

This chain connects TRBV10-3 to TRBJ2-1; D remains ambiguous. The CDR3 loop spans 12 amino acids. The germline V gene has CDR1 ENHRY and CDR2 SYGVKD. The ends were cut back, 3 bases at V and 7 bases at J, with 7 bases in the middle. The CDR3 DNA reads TGTGCCATCAGTGAACTGAGGAATGAGCAGTTCTTC. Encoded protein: CAISELRNEQFF.

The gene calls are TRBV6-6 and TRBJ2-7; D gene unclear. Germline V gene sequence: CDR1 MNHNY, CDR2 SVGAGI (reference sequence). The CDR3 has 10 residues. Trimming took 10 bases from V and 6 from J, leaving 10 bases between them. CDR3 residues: CATPFGEQYF. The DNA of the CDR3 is TGTGCCACCCCCTTCGGCGAGCAGTACTTC.

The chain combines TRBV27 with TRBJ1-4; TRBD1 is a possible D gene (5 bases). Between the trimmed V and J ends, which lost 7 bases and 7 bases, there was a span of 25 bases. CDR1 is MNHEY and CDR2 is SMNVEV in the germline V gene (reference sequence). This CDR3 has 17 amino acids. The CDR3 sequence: CASTARRGLGEGEKLFF. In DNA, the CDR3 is TGTGCCAGCACCGCACGGAGGGGATTAGGGGAGGGTGAAAAACTGTTTTTT. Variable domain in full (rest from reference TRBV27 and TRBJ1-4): EAQVTQNPRYLITVTGKKLTVTCSQNMNHEYMSWYRQDPGLGLRQIYYSMNVEVTDKGDVPEGYKVSRKEKRNFPLILESPSPNQTSLYFCASTARRGLGEGEKLFFGSGTQLSVL.

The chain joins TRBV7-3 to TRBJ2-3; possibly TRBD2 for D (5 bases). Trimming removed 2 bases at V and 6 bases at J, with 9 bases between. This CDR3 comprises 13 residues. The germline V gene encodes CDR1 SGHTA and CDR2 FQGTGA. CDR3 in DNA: TGTGCCAGCAGCTTACTAGCTATGGATACGCAGTATTTT. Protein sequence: CASSLLAMDTQYF. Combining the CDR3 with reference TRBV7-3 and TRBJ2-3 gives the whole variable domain GAGVSQTPSNKVTEKGKYVELRCDPISGHTALYWYRQSLGQGPEFLIYFQGTGAADDSGLPNDRFFAVRPEGSVSTLKIQRTERGDSAVYLCASSLLAMDTQYFGPGTRLTVL.

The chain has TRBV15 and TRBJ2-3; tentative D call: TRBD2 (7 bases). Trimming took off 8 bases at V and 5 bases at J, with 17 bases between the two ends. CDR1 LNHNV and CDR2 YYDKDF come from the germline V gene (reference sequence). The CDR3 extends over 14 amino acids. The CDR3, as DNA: TGTGCCACCGGGGGCCTGGGGGGGAAAGATACGCAGTATTTT. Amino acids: CATGGLGGKDTQYF.

The chain's CDR3 is CASRGRQETQYF. Written as DNA, the CDR3 is TGTGCCAGCAGAGGTAGGCAAGAGACCCAGTACTTC. The rearrangement joins TRBV25-1 to TRBJ2-5; D remains ambiguous. This CDR3 is built from 12 residues. Trimming cost V 6 bases and J 2 bases, with 7 bases left between them. CDR1 MGHDK and CDR2 SYGVNS come from the germline V gene.

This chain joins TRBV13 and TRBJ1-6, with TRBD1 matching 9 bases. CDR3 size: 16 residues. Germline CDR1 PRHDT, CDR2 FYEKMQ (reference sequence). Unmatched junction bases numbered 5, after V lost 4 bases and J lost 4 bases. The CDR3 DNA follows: TGTGCCAGCAGCTATAAACAGGGGGCGTATAATTCACCCCTCCACTTT. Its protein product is CASSYKQGAYNSPLHF.